The entry below gives a single TCR beta chain sequence along with its context. Antigen specificity is unknown. The source of the sample is a study of brain T cells in children with intractable seizures. Study observations and caveats: Only CDR3 sequence similarity suggested viral specificity, without known HCMV serostatus.

Here immunoSEQ multiplex PCR was the method, and the copy in TCRdb shows in-frame clones only, minus some. The repertoire holds 65,000 to 85,000 clones, with under 95% as singletons. The sequenced cases were selected for having the highest brain T cell transcript signatures. The ends were cut back, 2 bases at V and 4 bases at J, with 8 bases in the middle. There are 13 residues in the CDR3. The germline V gene has CDR1 SEHNR and CDR2 FQNEAQ (reference sequence). The source was peripheral blood, collected at surgery. The chain has TRBV7-9 and TRBJ1-1; D ambiguous. This receptor was taken from a boy younger than two with tuberous sclerosis and intractable seizures. In DNA form, the CDR3 reads TGTGCCAGCAGCTTACAGGAGGGCACTGAAGCTTTCTTT. Amino acid sequence: CASSLQEGTEAFF.